This passage covers 9 T cell receptor beta chains from one sample sequenced in a study of CD8+CD57+ T cells in acquired aplastic anemia. The template for TCR beta VDJ and CDR3 sequence profiling was genomic DNA. TCRdb independently ran MiXCR on the reads; one entry per CDR3 protein. The data show roughly 220,000 distinct CDR3 sequences, 65% seen once. Before being chosen for sequencing, patients had shown CD8+CD57+ cell expansion by flow cytometry. The sequencing input was sorted CD4+, CD8+, or CD8+CD57+ T cells (not recorded which) from PBMCs. Receptors were obtained from a human donor with aplastic anemia.

The rearrangement uses TRBV20-1 and TRBJ1-2; no clear D. With 0 bases removed from V and 4 bases from J, the gap between germline ends came to 12 bases. Germline CDR1 reads DFQATT; CDR2 reads SNEGSKA (reference sequence). This CDR3 is 14 amino acids long. The CDR3 DNA is TGCAGTGCTAGAGATCTAGGCAGGAGCTATGGCTACACCTTC. Its protein is CSARDLGRSYGYTF.

V usage is TRBV7-9 and J usage is TRBJ1-1; D might be TRBD1 (5 bases). This CDR3 has 14 residues. The V gene's germline CDR1 is SEHNR and CDR2 FQNEAQ (reference sequence). V was shortened by 5 bases and J by 0 bases, with 10 bases between the two germline ends. The CDR3 DNA sequence: TGTGCCAGCAGCCATGGACACTTGAACACTGAAGCTTTCTTT. It encodes CASSHGHLNTEAFF.

This clonotype was seen many times. The rearrangement joins TRBV6-6 to TRBJ1-4; possible D gene TRBD1, 5 bases. In germline, CDR1 is MNHNY, CDR2 SVGAGI (reference sequence). Deletions cut 7 bases from V and 8 bases from J, with 14 bases between. The CDR3 loop spans 13 amino acids. The CDR3 sequence is CASKGLSGEKLFF. The CDR3 DNA follows: TGTGCCAGCAAGGGACTTAGCGGGGAAAAACTGTTTTTT.

The chain employs TRBV9 and TRBJ1-6; 11 nucleotides match TRBD1. V lost 0 bases, J lost 9 bases, and 5 bases stayed unmatched. This CDR3 has 16 residues. The germline gives CDR1 SGDLS, CDR2 YYNGEE. CDR3 residues: CASSVDGTGGISPLHF. Here the CDR3 DNA reads TGTGCCAGCAGCGTAGACGGGACAGGGGGTATTTCACCCCTCCACTTT.

This clonotype was found a few times. V is TRBV15 and J is TRBJ2-2; the match to TRBD2 covers 8 bases. The V gene end was trimmed by 0 bases and the J gene end by 7 bases; junction bases not matched to a gene: 4. Germline V lookup: CDR1 LNHNV, CDR2 YYDKDF (reference sequence). This CDR3 has 15 amino acids. CDR3 protein: CATSRDRGGIGELFF. The CDR3 coding sequence is TGTGCCACCAGCAGAGACCGGGGGGGCATCGGGGAGCTGTTTTTT.

About this clonotype: One end of the junction does not line up with germline, which may come from a read error. This chain uses TRBV7-9 with TRBJ1-5, with D uncertain. The CDR3 totals 14 residues. Germline CDR1 reads SEHNR; CDR2 reads FQNEAQ (reference sequence). The DNA of the CDR3 is TGTGCCAGCAGCTCGGGTGGGCTCAATCAGCCTCAGCATTTT. As protein: CASSSGGLNQPQHF.

Only one count was recorded for this clonotype. The chain links TRBV10-3 to TRBJ1-1; TRBD1 is a possible D gene (5 bases). The CDR3 length is 13 residues. Per the germline V gene, CDR1 is ENHRY and CDR2 is SYGVKD. V lost 2 bases and J lost 10, with 14 bases in between. This CDR3 is CAISEDPGGVAFF. CDR3 DNA sequence: TGTGCCATCAGTGAGGATCCCGGGGGAGTAGCTTTCTTT.

The chain employs TRBV29-1 and TRBJ1-1, with D perhaps matching TRBD1 (6 bases). V was trimmed by 6 bases and J by 3 bases, leaving 17 bases between them. The CDR3 has 14 amino acids. From germline, CDR1 is SQVTM and CDR2 ANQGSEA. This CDR3 reads CSVTRGGLDTEAFF. The DNA for the CDR3 is TGCAGCGTAACGAGGGGGGGCTTGGACACTGAAGCTTTCTTT.

The J gene is TRBJ1-1, the V gene TRBV5-1; D is ambiguous. The CDR3 runs 13 residues. Germline V gene lookup returns CDR1 SGHRS and CDR2 YFSETQ. The V end lost 3 bases, the J end lost 11 bases, and 17 bases lay between the germline ends. The CDR3 DNA sequence: TGCGCCAGCAGCTATAGACGGTTGGATGGGGCTTTCTTT. Its translation: CASSYRRLDGAFF.